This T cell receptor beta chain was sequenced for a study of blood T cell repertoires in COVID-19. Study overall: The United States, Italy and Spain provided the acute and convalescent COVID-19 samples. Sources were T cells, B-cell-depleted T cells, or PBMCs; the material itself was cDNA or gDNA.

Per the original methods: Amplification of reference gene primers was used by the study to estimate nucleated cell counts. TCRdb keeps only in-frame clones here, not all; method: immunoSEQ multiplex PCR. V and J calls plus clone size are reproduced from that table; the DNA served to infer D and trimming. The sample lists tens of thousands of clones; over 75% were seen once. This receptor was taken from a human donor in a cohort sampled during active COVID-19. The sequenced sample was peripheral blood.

CDR3 DNA: TGTGCCCGGTTGACAGGTCCAACCCCCTATGAGCAGTTCTTC. Translation: CARLTGPTPYEQFF. The V and J genes are TRBV30 and TRBJ2-1; D is possibly TRBD1 (6 bases). V lost 8 bases and J 8 bases, leaving 22 bases between the germline ends. Germline V gives CDR1 GTSNPN, CDR2 SVGIG (reference sequence). The CDR3 length is 14 residues.